This T cell receptor beta chain derives from a study of blood T cells in healthy people across ages. For the study at large: Every two T cells gave about one barcoded beta molecule via template switching.

Primed by a sample-barcoded 5' primer and a J-beta primer mix, a second PCR proceeded for about 7 to 12 cycles. TCRdb re-analysed the 5' RACE reads in MiXCR, keeping a single row per CDR3 protein. The sample carries nearly 800,000 distinct CDR3 sequences, around 25% recorded once. The V gene's germline CDR1 is SGHAT and CDR2 FQNNGV. This CDR3 contains 13 residues. Another study also made use of these data, one on T cells of mothers and their children. This second report adds: Second-PCR amplification with M1S added sample barcodes and 2-4 random nucleotides.

Sequenced sample: blood. The rearrangement joins TRBV11-2 to TRBJ2-5; D not resolved. The J call may be faulty, since TRBJ2-7 better matches the DNA end. This clonotype was sampled from a boy aged 10-17 years in good health. The CDR3 DNA is TGTGCCAGCAGCTTAGCCAGCATCTACGAGCAGTACTTC. Protein sequence: CASSLASIYEQYF.